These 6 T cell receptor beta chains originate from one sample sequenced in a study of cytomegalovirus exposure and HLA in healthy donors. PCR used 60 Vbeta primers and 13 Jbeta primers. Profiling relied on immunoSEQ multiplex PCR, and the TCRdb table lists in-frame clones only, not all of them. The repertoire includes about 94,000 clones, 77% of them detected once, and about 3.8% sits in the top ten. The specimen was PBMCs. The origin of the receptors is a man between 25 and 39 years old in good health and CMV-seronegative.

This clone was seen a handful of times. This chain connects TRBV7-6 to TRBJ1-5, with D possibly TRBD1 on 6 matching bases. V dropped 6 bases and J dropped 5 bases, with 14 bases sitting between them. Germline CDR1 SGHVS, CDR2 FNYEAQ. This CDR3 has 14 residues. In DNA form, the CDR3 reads TGTGCCAGCAGTCAAGACAGGCCTTATCAGCCCCAGCATTTT. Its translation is CASSQDRPYQPQHF.

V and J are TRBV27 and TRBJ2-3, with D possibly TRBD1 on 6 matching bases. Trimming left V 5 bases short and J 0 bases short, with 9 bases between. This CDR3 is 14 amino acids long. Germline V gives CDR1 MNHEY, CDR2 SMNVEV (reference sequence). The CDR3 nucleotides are TGTGCCAGCAGTAAACAGGGAAGCACAGATACGCAGTATTTT. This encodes CASSKQGSTDTQYF.

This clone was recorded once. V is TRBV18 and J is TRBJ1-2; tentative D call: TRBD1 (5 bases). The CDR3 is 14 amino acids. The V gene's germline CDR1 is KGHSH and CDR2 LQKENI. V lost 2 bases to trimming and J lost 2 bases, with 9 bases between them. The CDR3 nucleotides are TGTGCCAGCTCACCAGGCAGGGCAAACTATGGCTACACCTTC. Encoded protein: CASSPGRANYGYTF.

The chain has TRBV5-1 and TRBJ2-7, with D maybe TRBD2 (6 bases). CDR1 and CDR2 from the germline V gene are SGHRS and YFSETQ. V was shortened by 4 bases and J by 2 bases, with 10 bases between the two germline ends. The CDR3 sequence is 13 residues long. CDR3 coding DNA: TGCGCCAGCAGCGTGGGACTGACCTACGAGCAGTACTTC. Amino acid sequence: CASSVGLTYEQYF.

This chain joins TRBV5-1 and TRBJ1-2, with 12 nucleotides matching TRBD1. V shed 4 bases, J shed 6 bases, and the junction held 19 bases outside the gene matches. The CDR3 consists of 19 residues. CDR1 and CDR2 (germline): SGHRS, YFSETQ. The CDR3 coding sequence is TGCGCCAGCAGCACCCTGGCCCCGGGACAGGGGGCGTCAGGGGATGGCTACACCTTC. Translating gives CASSTLAPGQGASGDGYTF.

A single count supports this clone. The CDR3 protein is CASSQDGVPGLAGGGKNEQFF. The CDR3 coding sequence is TGTGCCAGCAGCCAAGATGGGGTACCGGGACTAGCGGGGGGGGGAAAAAATGAGCAGTTCTTC. The chain is built from TRBV4-2 and TRBJ2-1, with 16 bases fitting TRBD2. The ends lost 0 bases at V and 7 bases at J; junction bases unmatched: 15. Germline CDR1 and CDR2: LGHNA and YNFKEQ. The CDR3 runs 21 residues.